This TCR beta chain was retrieved from a study of beta chain features in type 1 diabetes. The CDR3 contains 17 residues. From germline, CDR1 is MDHEN and CDR2 SYDVKM. V shed 5 bases and J 6 bases; nucleotides not matched to a gene: 11. The investigators reverse transcribed all of the isolated RNA, so they sequenced expressed TCRB transcripts. The table came from immunoSEQ multiplex PCR; TCRdb's copy has only in-frame clones and leaves some out. The table shows some 900,000 clones, with 17% occurring only once. The source of this sequence is a woman between 18 and 29 years old in good health. Source material: naive CD4+ T cells from blood. The chain carries TRBV28 and TRBJ1-5; 12 nucleotides agree with TRBD1. The CDR3 protein is CASSVRGQGAHGQPQHF. DNA for the CDR3: TGTGCCAGCAGTGTGCGGGGACAGGGGGCGCACGGTCAGCCCCAGCATTTT.